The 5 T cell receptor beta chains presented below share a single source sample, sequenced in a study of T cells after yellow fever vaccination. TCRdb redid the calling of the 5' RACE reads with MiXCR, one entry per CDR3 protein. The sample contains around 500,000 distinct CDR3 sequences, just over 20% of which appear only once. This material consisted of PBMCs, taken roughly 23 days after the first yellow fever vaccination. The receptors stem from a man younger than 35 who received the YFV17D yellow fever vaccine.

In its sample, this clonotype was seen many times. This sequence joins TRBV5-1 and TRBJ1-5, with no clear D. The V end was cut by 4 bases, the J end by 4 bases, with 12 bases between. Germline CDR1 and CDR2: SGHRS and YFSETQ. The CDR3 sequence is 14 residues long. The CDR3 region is CASSPGPPNQPQHF. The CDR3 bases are TGCGCCAGCAGCCCCGGACCGCCAAATCAGCCCCAGCATTTT.

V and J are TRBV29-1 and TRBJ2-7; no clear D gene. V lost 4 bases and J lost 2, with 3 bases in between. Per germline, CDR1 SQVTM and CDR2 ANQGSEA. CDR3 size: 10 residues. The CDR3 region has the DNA TGCAGCGTTGTGGCCTACGAGCAGTACTTC. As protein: CSVVAYEQYF.

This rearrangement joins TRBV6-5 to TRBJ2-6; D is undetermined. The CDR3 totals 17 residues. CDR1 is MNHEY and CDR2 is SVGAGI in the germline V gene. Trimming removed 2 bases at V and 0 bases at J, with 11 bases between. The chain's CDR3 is CASSYGVARSGANVLTF. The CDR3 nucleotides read TGTGCCAGCAGTTACGGGGTCGCCCGCTCTGGGGCCAACGTCCTGACTTTC.

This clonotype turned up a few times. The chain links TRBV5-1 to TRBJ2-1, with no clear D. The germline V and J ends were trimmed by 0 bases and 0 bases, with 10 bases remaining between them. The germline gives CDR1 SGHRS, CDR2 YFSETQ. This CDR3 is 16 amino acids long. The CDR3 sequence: CASSLVQRSSYNEQFF. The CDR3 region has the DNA TGCGCCAGCAGCTTGGTTCAGAGGAGCTCCTACAATGAGCAGTTCTTC.

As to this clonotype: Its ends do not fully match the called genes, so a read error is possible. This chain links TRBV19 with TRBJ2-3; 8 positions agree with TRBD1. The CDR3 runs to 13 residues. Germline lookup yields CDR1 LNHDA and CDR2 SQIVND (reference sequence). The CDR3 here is CASSTGGTNTQYF. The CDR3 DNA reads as TGTGCCAGTAGTACAGGGGGCACAAATACGCAGTATTTT.